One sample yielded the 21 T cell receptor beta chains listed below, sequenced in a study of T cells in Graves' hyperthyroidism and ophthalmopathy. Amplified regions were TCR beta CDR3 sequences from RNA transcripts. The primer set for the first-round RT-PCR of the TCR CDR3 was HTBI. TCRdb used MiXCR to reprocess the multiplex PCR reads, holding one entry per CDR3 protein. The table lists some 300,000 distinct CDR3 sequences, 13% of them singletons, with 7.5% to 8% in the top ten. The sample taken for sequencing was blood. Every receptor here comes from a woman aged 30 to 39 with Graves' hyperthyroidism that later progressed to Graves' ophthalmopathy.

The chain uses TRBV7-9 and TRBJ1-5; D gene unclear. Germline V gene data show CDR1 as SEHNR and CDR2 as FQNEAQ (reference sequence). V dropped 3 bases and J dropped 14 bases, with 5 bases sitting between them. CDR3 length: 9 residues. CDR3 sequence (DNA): TGTGCCAGCAGCTTTGTTGAGCATTTT. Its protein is CASSFVEHF.

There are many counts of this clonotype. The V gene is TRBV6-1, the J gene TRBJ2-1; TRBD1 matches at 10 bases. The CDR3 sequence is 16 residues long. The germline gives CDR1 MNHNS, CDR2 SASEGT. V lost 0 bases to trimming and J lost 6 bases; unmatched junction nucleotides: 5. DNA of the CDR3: TGTGCCAGCAGTGAAGCGGGGACAGGGGTTGGCAATGAGCAGTTCTTC. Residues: CASSEAGTGVGNEQFF.

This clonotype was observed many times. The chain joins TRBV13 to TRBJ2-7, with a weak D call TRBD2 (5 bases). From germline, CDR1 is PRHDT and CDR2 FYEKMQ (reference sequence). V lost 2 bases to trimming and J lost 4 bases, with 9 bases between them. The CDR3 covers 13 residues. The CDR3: CASSLRGIYEQYF. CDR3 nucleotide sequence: TGTGCCAGCAGCTTACGAGGGATTTACGAGCAGTACTTC.

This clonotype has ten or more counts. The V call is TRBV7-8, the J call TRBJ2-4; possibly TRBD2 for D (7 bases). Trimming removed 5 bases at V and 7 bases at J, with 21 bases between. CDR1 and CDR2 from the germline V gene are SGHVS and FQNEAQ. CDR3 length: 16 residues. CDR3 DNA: TGTGCCAGCAGCCCCCAGCGGGACTGGAGGGGGAACATTCAGTACTTC. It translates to CASSPQRDWRGNIQYF.

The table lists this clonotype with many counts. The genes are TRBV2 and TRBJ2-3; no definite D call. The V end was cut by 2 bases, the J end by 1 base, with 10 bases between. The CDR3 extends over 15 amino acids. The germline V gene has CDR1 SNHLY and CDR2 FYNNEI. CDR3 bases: TGTGCCAGCAGTGAATATGGGGTCCGCACAGATACGCAGTATTTT. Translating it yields CASSEYGVRTDTQYF.

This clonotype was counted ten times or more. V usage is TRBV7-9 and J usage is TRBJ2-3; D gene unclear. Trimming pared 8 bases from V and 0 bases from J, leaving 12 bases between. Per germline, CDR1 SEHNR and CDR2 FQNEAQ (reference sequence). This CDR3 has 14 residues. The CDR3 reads CASRSRASTDTQYF. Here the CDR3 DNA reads TGTGCCAGCCGCTCCCGTGCTAGCACAGATACGCAGTATTTT.

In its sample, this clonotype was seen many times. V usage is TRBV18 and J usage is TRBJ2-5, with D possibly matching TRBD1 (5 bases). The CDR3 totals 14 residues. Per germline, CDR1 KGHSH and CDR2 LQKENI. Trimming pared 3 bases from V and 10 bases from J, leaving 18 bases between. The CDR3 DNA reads TGTGCCAGCTCACCCAAGACAGCCGATGGTGTCCAGTACTTC. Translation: CASSPKTADGVQYF.

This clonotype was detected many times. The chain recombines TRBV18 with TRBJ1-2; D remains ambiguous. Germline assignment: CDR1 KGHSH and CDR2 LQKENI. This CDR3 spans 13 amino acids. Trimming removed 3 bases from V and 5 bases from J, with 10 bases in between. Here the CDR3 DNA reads TGTGCCAGCTCACCCGGAGCGGAGTATGGCTACACCTTC. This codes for CASSPGAEYGYTF.

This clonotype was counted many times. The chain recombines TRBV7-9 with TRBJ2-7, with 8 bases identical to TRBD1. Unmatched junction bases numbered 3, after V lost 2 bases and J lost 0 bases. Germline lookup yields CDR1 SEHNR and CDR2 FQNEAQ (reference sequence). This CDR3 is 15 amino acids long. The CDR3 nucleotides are TGTGCCAGCAGCTTACAAGGACAGGGCTCCTACGAGCAGTACTTC. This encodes CASSLQGQGSYEQYF.

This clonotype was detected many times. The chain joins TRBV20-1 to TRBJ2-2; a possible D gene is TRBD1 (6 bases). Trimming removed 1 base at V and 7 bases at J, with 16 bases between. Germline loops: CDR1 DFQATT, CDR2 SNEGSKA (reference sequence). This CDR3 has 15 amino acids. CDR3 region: CSARGGAAQGGELFF. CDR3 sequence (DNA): TGCAGTGCTAGAGGAGGCGCGGCACAGGGCGGGGAGCTGTTTTTT.

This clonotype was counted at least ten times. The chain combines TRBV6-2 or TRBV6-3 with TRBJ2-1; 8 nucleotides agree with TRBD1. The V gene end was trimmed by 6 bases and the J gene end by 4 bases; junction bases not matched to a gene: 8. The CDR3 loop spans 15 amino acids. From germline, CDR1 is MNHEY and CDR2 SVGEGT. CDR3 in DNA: TGTGCCAGCAGGGAGCAGGGGGCCGGATACAATGAGCAGTTCTTC. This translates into CASREQGAGYNEQFF.

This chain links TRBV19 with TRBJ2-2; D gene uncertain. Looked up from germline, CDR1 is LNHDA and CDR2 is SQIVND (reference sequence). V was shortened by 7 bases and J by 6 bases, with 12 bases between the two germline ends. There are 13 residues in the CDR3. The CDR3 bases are TGTGCCAGTACATCTCTGGGCCCCGGGGAGCTGTTTTTT. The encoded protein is CASTSLGPGELFF.

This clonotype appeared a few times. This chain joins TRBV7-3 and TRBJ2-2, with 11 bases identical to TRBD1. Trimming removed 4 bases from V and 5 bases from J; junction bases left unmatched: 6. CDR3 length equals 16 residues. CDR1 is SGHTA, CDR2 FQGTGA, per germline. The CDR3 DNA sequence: TGTGCCAGCAGCTACGGGACAGGGGGGATGACCGGGGAGCTGTTTTTT. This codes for CASSYGTGGMTGELFF.

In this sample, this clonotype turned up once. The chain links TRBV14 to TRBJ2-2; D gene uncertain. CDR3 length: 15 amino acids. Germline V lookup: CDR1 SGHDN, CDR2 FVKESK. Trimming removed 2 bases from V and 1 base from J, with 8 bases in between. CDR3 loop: CASSQLSGNTGELFF. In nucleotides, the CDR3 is TGTGCCAGCAGCCAACTCTCCGGGAACACCGGGGAGCTGTTTTTT.

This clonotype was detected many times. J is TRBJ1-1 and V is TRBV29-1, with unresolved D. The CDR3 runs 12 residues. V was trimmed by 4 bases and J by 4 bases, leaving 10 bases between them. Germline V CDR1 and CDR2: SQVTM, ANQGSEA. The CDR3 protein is CSVVGVGTEAFF. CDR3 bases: TGCAGCGTTGTGGGAGTTGGCACTGAAGCTTTCTTT.

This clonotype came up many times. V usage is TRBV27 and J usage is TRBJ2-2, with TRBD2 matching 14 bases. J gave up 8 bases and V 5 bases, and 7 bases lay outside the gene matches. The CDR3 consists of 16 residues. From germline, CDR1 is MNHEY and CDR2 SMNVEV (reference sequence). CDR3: CASSPGLAGAPGELFF. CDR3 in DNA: TGTGCCAGCAGTCCGGGACTAGCGGGAGCCCCGGGGGAGCTGTTTTTT.

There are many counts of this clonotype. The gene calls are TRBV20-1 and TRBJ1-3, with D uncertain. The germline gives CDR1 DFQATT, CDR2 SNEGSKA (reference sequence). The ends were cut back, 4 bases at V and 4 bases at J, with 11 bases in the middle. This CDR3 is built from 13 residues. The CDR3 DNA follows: TGCAGTGCTACTGACACGACCGGAAACACCATATATTTT. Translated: CSATDTTGNTIYF.

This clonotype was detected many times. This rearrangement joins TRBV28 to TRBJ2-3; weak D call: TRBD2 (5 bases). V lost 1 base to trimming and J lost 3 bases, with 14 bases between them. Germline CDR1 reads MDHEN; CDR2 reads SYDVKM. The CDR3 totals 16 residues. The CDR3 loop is CASSLSVGVGTDTQYF. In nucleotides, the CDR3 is TGTGCCAGCAGTTTATCCGTGGGAGTGGGGACAGATACGCAGTATTTT.

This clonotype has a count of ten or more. The CDR3 bases are TGTGCCAGCAGCCAGCCGGGACAGGGGGCTGACACTGAAGCTTTCTTT. Its translation is CASSQPGQGADTEAFF. The chain joins TRBV3-1 to TRBJ1-1; 12 bases map to TRBD1. Germline V gene sequence: CDR1 LGHDT, CDR2 YNNKEL (reference sequence). The CDR3 runs 16 residues. With 3 bases clipped from V and 3 bases from J, the junction kept 5 bases outside the gene matches.

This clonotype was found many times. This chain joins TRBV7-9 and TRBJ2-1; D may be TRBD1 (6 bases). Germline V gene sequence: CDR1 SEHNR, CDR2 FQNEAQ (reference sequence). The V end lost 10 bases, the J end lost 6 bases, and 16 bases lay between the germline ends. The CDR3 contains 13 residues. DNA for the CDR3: TGTGCCACCCGACAGGTAATTGGCAATGAGCAGTTCTTC. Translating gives CATRQVIGNEQFF.

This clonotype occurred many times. CDR3 residues: CASSYRRTTYNEQFF. The DNA of the CDR3 is TGTGCCAGCAGTTACAGGAGGACAACCTACAATGAGCAGTTCTTC. The rearrangement links TRBV6-6 to TRBJ2-1; D assignment may be TRBD1 or TRBD2 (5 bases each). V shed 2 bases and J shed 2 bases, with 10 bases lying between them. Germline loops: CDR1 MNHNY, CDR2 SVGAGI (reference sequence). The CDR3 has 15 amino acids.